This passage covers 32 T cell receptor beta chains from one sample sequenced in a study of response to subunit inactivated influenza vaccine. TCRdb redid the calling of the RT-PCR reads with MiXCR, one entry per CDR3 protein. The table has more than 700,000 distinct CDR3 sequences, around 21% seen once. The sequences come from PBMCs from blood, collected around 5 days after vaccination. The receptors shown here come from a man aged 50 to 59 who received an inactivated influenza vaccine.

The rearrangement joins TRBV20-1 to TRBJ2-1; 8 nucleotides match TRBD1. Germline V gene sequence: CDR1 DFQATT, CDR2 SNEGSKA (reference sequence). The V segment lost 2 bases and the J segment 10 bases; nucleotides outside the gene matches: 10. This CDR3 is built from 14 residues. The CDR3 nucleotides are TGCAGTGCTAGAACTACAGACAGGGGATGGGAGCAGTTCTTC. This translates into CSARTTDRGWEQFF.

This clonotype was counted a few times. The J gene is TRBJ1-5, the V gene TRBV20-1; no clear D. Germline V gene lookup returns CDR1 DFQATT and CDR2 SNEGSKA (reference sequence). Trimming stripped 0 bases from V and 5 bases from J, with 11 bases between. CDR3 length equals 14 residues. In DNA, the CDR3 is TGCAGTGCTAGAGATCGGCAGTACGATCAGCCCCAGCATTTT. Its protein is CSARDRQYDQPQHF.

J is TRBJ2-7 and V is TRBV5-1, with D possibly TRBD2 on 5 matching bases. V dropped 5 bases and J dropped 0 bases, with 18 bases sitting between them. Germline-derived CDR1 and CDR2 are SGHRS and YFSETQ. The CDR3 is made up of 16 amino acids. The CDR3 DNA follows: TGCGCCAGCAGTTCCTCTCGGGGTAAAGGCTCCTACGAGCAGTACTTC. The encoded protein is CASSSSRGKGSYEQYF.

Only a few counts were recorded for this clonotype. This chain connects TRBV10-3 to TRBJ1-4; 9 positions agree with TRBD1. This CDR3 is built from 15 residues. V was clipped by 3 bases and J by 7 bases; unmatched bases: 6. CDR1 is ENHRY, CDR2 SYGVKD, per germline. The CDR3 here is CAISDKTGGGEKLFF. CDR3 nucleotide sequence: TGTGCCATCAGTGACAAGACAGGGGGAGGTGAAAAACTGTTTTTT.

The chain employs TRBV6-1 and TRBJ2-4; D perhaps matches TRBD1 (5 bases). CDR3 length: 15 amino acids. V lost 8 bases and J lost 2, with 16 bases in between. The germline CDR1 and CDR2 sequences are MNHNS and SASEGT. CDR3 in DNA: TGTGCCAGCTACAGGCAGGAAGGGTCCAAAAACATTCAGTACTTC. Translation gives CASYRQEGSKNIQYF.

The chain couples TRBV7-2 to TRBJ1-2; 9 nucleotides match TRBD1. Germline V gene data show CDR1 as SGHTA and CDR2 as FQGNSA. Unmatched junction bases numbered 6, after V lost 7 bases and J lost 6 bases. CDR3 length equals 13 residues. CDR3 nucleotides: TGTGCCAGCACCCCCGACAGGGGGAATGGCTACACCTTC. Translation gives CASTPDRGNGYTF.

A few counts support this clonotype. This chain links TRBV29-1 with TRBJ2-7; D uncertain. With 5 bases removed from V and 1 base from J, the gap between germline ends came to 12 bases. Per germline, CDR1 SQVTM and CDR2 ANQGSEA. CDR3 length equals 13 residues. CDR3 nucleotide sequence: TGCAGCGTTCGGTTTTCTTGGTCCTACGAGCAGTACTTC. Protein: CSVRFSWSYEQYF.

V is TRBV29-1 and J is TRBJ2-3; tentative D call: TRBD1 (5 bases). Germline CDR1 SQVTM, CDR2 ANQGSEA. The V and J ends lost 4 bases and 4 bases respectively, with 15 bases between them. This CDR3 has 14 residues. The CDR3 DNA follows: TGCAGCGTTGGAGTGTATGGGGCTGCAGATACGCAGTATTTT. It encodes CSVGVYGAADTQYF.

Points on this clonotype: An end of the junction does not agree with germline; a read error may underlie this. The CDR3 sequence: CTSSFLFGGLAGDRDEQFF. CDR3 nucleotide sequence: TGTACCAGCAGTTTTCTGTTTGGGGGACTAGCGGGAGATCGCGATGAGCAGTTCTTC. The chain recombines TRBV2 with TRBJ2-1; TRBD2 matches 14 bases. The CDR3 length is 19 residues. CDR1 and CDR2 (germline): SNHLY, FYNNEI.

This clonotype came up a few times. The chain has TRBV10-3 and TRBJ2-3, with TRBD2 matching 7 bases. Trimming cost V 6 bases and J 2 bases; bases outside gene matches: 11. Germline CDR1 ENHRY, CDR2 SYGVKD. This CDR3 is 16 amino acids long. The CDR3 protein is CAISPGVAGVTDTQYF. The CDR3 coding sequence is TGTGCCATCAGCCCCGGGGTAGCGGGTGTCACAGATACGCAGTATTTT.

Only one count was recorded for this clonotype. The rearrangement uses TRBV9 and TRBJ2-7; 16 nucleotides match TRBD2. V lost 3 bases and J lost 3; bases outside the gene matches: 6. CDR1 and CDR2 from the germline V gene are SGDLS and YYNGEE. CDR3 length: 17 amino acids. The chain's CDR3 is CASSGGLAGGLVYEQYF. The CDR3 DNA is TGTGCCAGCAGCGGGGGACTAGCGGGAGGGCTGGTCTACGAGCAGTACTTC.

This clonotype was seen a few times. V usage is TRBV12-3 or TRBV12-4 and J usage is TRBJ1-1, with unresolved D. The CDR3 runs 12 residues. Trimming stripped 7 bases from V and 0 bases from J, with 6 bases between. Here the CDR3 DNA reads TGTGCCAGCAAACCTTTGAACACTGAAGCTTTCTTT. Protein product: CASKPLNTEAFF.

This chain uses TRBV7-9 with TRBJ2-2; D may correspond to TRBD1 or TRBD2 (5 bases each). The CDR3 runs 15 residues. V lost 2 bases, J lost 0 bases, and 7 bases lay in between. CDR1 and CDR2 (germline): SEHNR, FQNEAQ (reference sequence). CDR3 in amino acids: CASSLRDANTGELFF. CDR3 in DNA: TGTGCCAGCAGCTTACGGGACGCGAACACCGGGGAGCTGTTTTTT.

This chain links TRBV14 with TRBJ1-6, with no clear D. Trimming took 1 base from V and 15 from J, leaving 7 bases between them. Germline CDR1 SGHDN, CDR2 FVKESK. The CDR3 has 11 amino acids. The CDR3 region is CASSQVHVLHF. The CDR3 DNA reads TGTGCCAGCAGCCAAGTCCATGTCCTCCACTTT.

This clonotype was seen more than once but under ten times. This chain connects TRBV5-1 to TRBJ2-5; maybe TRBD1 (6 bases). Germline-derived CDR1 and CDR2 are SGHRS and YFSETQ. V was cut by 1 base and J by 5 bases, with 15 bases left in between. The CDR3 is made up of 15 amino acids. CDR3 bases: TGCGCCAGCAGCTTGTGGGGGCAGCCCGGGGAGACCCAGTACTTC. Translation: CASSLWGQPGETQYF. The variable domain in full, completed from reference TRBV5-1 and TRBJ2-5, reads KAGVTQTPRYLIKTRGQQVTLSCSPISGHRSVSWYQQTPGQGLQFLFEYFSETQRNKGNFPGRFSGRQFSNSRSEMNVSTLELGDSALYLCASSLWGQPGETQYFGPGTRLLVL.

The chain combines TRBV20-1 with TRBJ2-1; 11 bases agree with TRBD1. This CDR3 spans 18 amino acids. Germline CDR1 reads DFQATT; CDR2 reads SNEGSKA (reference sequence). V shed 1 base and J 2 bases; nucleotides not matched to a gene: 10. The CDR3 sequence is CSARALAGTGGTYNEQFF. The CDR3 bases are TGCAGTGCTAGAGCCTTAGCCGGGACAGGGGGGACCTACAATGAGCAGTTCTTC.

V and J are TRBV15 and TRBJ2-5, with D possibly called TRBD1 or TRBD2 (5 bases each). The V end was cut by 0 bases, the J end by 3 bases, with 11 bases between. CDR1 LNHNV and CDR2 YYDKDF come from the germline V gene (reference sequence). The CDR3 length is 15 residues. In nucleotides, the CDR3 is TGTGCCACCAGCAGAGATAGGGGAGCGAAAGAGACCCAGTACTTC. Translating it yields CATSRDRGAKETQYF.

This clonotype was counted only a few times. This chain's CDR3 is CASRERADSYNEQFF. The CDR3 DNA is TGTGCCAGCAGAGAGCGGGCCGATTCCTACAATGAGCAGTTCTTC. The chain links TRBV10-3 to TRBJ2-1, with a possible D match to TRBD2 (6 bases). There are 15 residues in the CDR3. The V end was cut by 10 bases, the J end by 1 base, with 17 bases between. Germline V gene lookup returns CDR1 ENHRY and CDR2 SYGVKD.

This clonotype was detected a few times. The chain uses TRBV10-3 and TRBJ2-1, with D uncertain. Trimming shortened V by 5 bases and J by 3 bases, and 5 bases separated the two germline ends. The CDR3 extends over 12 amino acids. Germline V gene sequence: CDR1 ENHRY, CDR2 SYGVKD. The CDR3 protein is CAISINYNEQFF. The DNA for the CDR3 is TGTGCCATCAGTATCAACTACAATGAGCAGTTCTTC.

The chain employs TRBV4-3 and TRBJ2-7; D remains unclear. The CDR3 runs 16 residues. V was pared by 0 bases and J by 1 base, with 13 bases between. CDR1 and CDR2 from the germline V gene are LGHNA and YSLEER. The CDR3 reads CASSQDLDRGSYEQYF. The CDR3 DNA sequence: TGCGCCAGCAGCCAAGATCTGGACCGAGGATCCTACGAGCAGTACTTC.

This clonotype was found many times. The gene calls are TRBV2 and TRBJ1-6; no clear D gene. Germline lookup yields CDR1 SNHLY and CDR2 FYNNEI. The length of the CDR3 is 13 residues. V shed 7 bases and J shed 7 bases, with 11 bases lying between them. CDR3 loop: CASTGLRNSPLHF. CDR3 nucleotide sequence: TGTGCCAGCACCGGCCTTAGGAATTCACCCCTCCACTTT.

This clonotype was counted many times. The V and J genes are TRBV5-1 and TRBJ2-1; D perhaps matches TRBD1 (6 bases). Germline CDR1 SGHRS, CDR2 YFSETQ. Trimming took off 4 bases at V and 9 bases at J, with 14 bases between the two ends. The CDR3 sequence is 13 residues long. CDR3 sequence reads: CASSLLQGGEQFF. CDR3 nucleotide sequence: TGCGCCAGCAGCCTACTCCAAGGGGGTGAGCAGTTCTTC.

The J gene is TRBJ1-4, the V gene TRBV20-1; D unresolved. Trimming cost V 3 bases and J 0 bases, with 8 bases left between them. This CDR3 has 14 amino acids. Germline CDR1 reads DFQATT; CDR2 reads SNEGSKA (reference sequence). The CDR3 is CSASRRATNEKLFF. For the CDR3, the DNA is TGCAGTGCTAGTCGAAGGGCAACTAATGAAAAACTGTTTTTT.

This chain joins TRBV5-1 and TRBJ2-1; the match to TRBD2 covers 10 bases. V gave up 1 base and J gave up 8 bases; unmatched junction bases: 6. Germline loops: CDR1 SGHRS, CDR2 YFSETQ. The CDR3 consists of 15 residues. The CDR3 DNA reads as TGCGCCAGCAGCTTGAAAGCGGGAGGGCTGGATGAGCAGTTCTTC. Its protein product is CASSLKAGGLDEQFF.

The rearrangement links TRBV15 to TRBJ2-3; 11 bases fit TRBD2. Trimming at V came to 1 base and at J to 5 bases, leaving 5 bases not matched to a gene. This CDR3 contains 16 residues. The germline CDR1 and CDR2 sequences are LNHNV and YYDKDF (reference sequence). CDR3 DNA: TGTGCCACCAGCAGAGTACTAGCGGGAGAGTTAGATACGCAGTATTTT. Its translation: CATSRVLAGELDTQYF.

The chain has TRBV6-1 and TRBJ2-5; D is tentatively TRBD1 or TRBD2 (6 bases each). Germline lookup yields CDR1 MNHNS and CDR2 SASEGT. The V and J ends lost 5 bases and 7 bases respectively, with 14 bases between them. CDR3 length equals 13 residues. As DNA, the CDR3 is TGTGCCAGCAGTAGGACAGTGGGGGGGACCCAGTACTTC. Translating gives CASSRTVGGTQYF.

The CDR3 here is CSARVGKETQYF. The CDR3 nucleotides read TGCAGTGCTAGGGTAGGGAAGGAGACCCAGTACTTC. V is TRBV20-1 and J is TRBJ2-5; no firm D call. In germline, CDR1 is DFQATT, CDR2 SNEGSKA (reference sequence). Trimming pared 3 bases from V and 5 bases from J, leaving 10 bases between. The CDR3 is made up of 12 amino acids.

This clonotype has just a few counts. The chain couples TRBV6-4 to TRBJ2-1, with D unresolved. V dropped 0 bases and J dropped 0 bases, with 12 bases sitting between them. The CDR3 covers 17 residues. Per germline, CDR1 MRHNA and CDR2 SNTAGT. The CDR3 reads CASSDSPLEISYNEQFF. The CDR3, as DNA: TGTGCCAGCAGTGACTCGCCCCTGGAGATCTCCTACAATGAGCAGTTCTTC.

At least ten counts were recorded for this clonotype. The chain has TRBV15 and TRBJ2-1, with TRBD2 identical over 10 bases. CDR1 LNHNV and CDR2 YYDKDF come from the germline V gene (reference sequence). The CDR3 is 16 residues long. The junction had 7 bases not matched to a gene; V was cut back by 1 base and J by 7 bases. CDR3 sequence (DNA): TGTGCCACCAGCAGAGTTGAACTAGCGGGATTAAATGAGCAGTTCTTC. Translation: CATSRVELAGLNEQFF.

The sample holds many counts of this clonotype. V and J are TRBV29-1 and TRBJ1-1; D unresolved. The CDR3 covers 11 residues. From germline, CDR1 is SQVTM and CDR2 ANQGSEA. Trimming took 5 bases from V and 3 from J, leaving 7 bases between them. Here the CDR3 reads CSVLAYTEAFF. The CDR3 nucleotides are TGCAGCGTTCTTGCTTACACTGAAGCTTTCTTT.

The chain carries TRBV10-3 and TRBJ2-1; TRBD2 matches at 9 bases. The CDR3 runs to 17 residues. Looked up from germline, CDR1 is ENHRY and CDR2 is SYGVKD. V gave up 6 bases and J gave up 1 base; unmatched junction bases: 10. The CDR3 bases are TGTGCCATCAGCCCATCAAGCGGGAGGTCATCCTACAATGAGCAGTTCTTC. Translating gives CAISPSSGRSSYNEQFF.

In this sample, this clonotype turned up a few times. The chain has TRBV20-1 and TRBJ2-1; 11 bases align to TRBD2. Per germline, CDR1 DFQATT and CDR2 SNEGSKA (reference sequence). Trimming at V came to 0 bases and at J to 9 bases, leaving 7 bases not matched to a gene. This CDR3 region has 15 residues. The CDR3 sequence: CSARDQLAGVPEQFF. The CDR3 nucleotides are TGCAGTGCTAGAGATCAACTAGCGGGAGTTCCTGAGCAGTTCTTC.